These 30 T cell receptor beta chains were all obtained from the same sample, sequenced in a study of Graves' ophthalmopathy and Graves' hyperthyroidism. Scientists amplified the TCR beta CDR3 regions from RNA transcripts. The workflow started with a first-round RT-PCR run with HTBI primers and then moved on to a second-round multiplex PCR. TCRdb used MiXCR to reprocess the multiplex PCR reads, holding one entry per CDR3 protein. The sample consists of around 1.1 million distinct CDR3 sequences, about 38% of them appearing once. The sample consisted of peripheral blood or thyroid tissue (not recorded which). Every receptor here comes from an adult man with Graves' hyperthyroidism.

The sample holds many counts of this clonotype. The chain recombines TRBV11-2 with TRBJ2-2; D gene ambiguous. Trimming pared 4 bases from V and 7 bases from J, leaving 16 bases between. This CDR3 is built from 15 residues. Germline values: CDR1 SGHAT, CDR2 FQNNGV. For the CDR3, the DNA is TGTGCCAGCAGCTCCTCAGCGCCCTCGATCGGGGAGCTGTTTTTT. This translates into CASSSSAPSIGELFF.

Concerning this clonotype: A clone one base away is much larger, so this may be a read error. V is TRBV10-3 and J is TRBJ1-3, with 8 bases aligning to TRBD1. V was clipped by 11 bases and J by 0 bases; unmatched bases: 12. The CDR3 loop spans 16 amino acids. Germline lookup yields CDR1 ENHRY and CDR2 SYGVKD. The CDR3 coding sequence is TGTGCCCGTCGATCCCGGGACAGGTACTCTGGAAACACCATATATTTT. Translated: CARRSRDRYSGNTIYF.

In its sample, this clonotype was seen many times. This chain connects TRBV7-9 to TRBJ1-5; the match to TRBD1 covers 9 bases. V shed 0 bases, J shed 2 bases, and the junction held 5 bases outside the gene matches. Germline lookup yields CDR1 SEHNR and CDR2 FQNEAQ (reference sequence). This CDR3 has 17 amino acids. The CDR3 spells CASSLAAGQGGNQPQHF. CDR3 coding DNA: TGTGCCAGCAGCTTAGCTGCGGGACAGGGCGGCAATCAGCCCCAGCATTTT.

The chain employs TRBV29-1 and TRBJ1-1, with D perhaps TRBD1 (5 bases). Germline V CDR1 and CDR2: SQVTM, ANQGSEA. This CDR3 region has 12 residues. The CDR3 DNA sequence: TGCACCGAGGGACGGATGAACACTGAAGCTTTCTTT. It yields the protein CTEGRMNTEAFF.

The chain employs TRBV20-1 and TRBJ1-2, with D possibly matching TRBD1 (6 bases). Trimming pared 0 bases from V and 2 bases from J, leaving 16 bases between. CDR3 length: 16 residues. CDR1 DFQATT and CDR2 SNEGSKA come from the germline V gene (reference sequence). CDR3 amino acids: CSARESRTGLNYGYTF. CDR3 DNA sequence: TGCAGTGCTAGAGAAAGTAGAACAGGGTTAAACTATGGCTACACCTTC.

The chain couples TRBV10-3 to TRBJ1-5; perhaps TRBD1 as D (5 bases). Trimming removed 5 bases at V and 4 bases at J, with 12 bases between. This CDR3 contains 14 residues. Germline-derived CDR1 and CDR2 are ENHRY and SYGVKD. DNA for the CDR3: TGTGCCATCAGTTCCGGACACCAAAATCAGCCCCAGCATTTT. Translating gives CAISSGHQNQPQHF.

This rearrangement joins TRBV5-1 to TRBJ2-7; the D gene could be TRBD1 or TRBD2 (5 bases each). The CDR3 contains 14 residues. CDR1 SGHRS and CDR2 YFSETQ come from the germline V gene. V was clipped by 7 bases and J by 2 bases, with 16 bases between them. DNA of the CDR3: TGCGCCAGCTGCCCCGACCCGGGGCCCTACGAGCAGTACTTC. It codes for CASCPDPGPYEQYF. The full variable domain, its missing parts supplied by reference TRBV5-1 and TRBJ2-7, is KAGVTQTPRYLIKTRGQQVTLSCSPISGHRSVSWYQQTPGQGLQFLFEYFSETQRNKGNFPGRFSGRQFSNSRSEMNVSTLELGDSALYLCASCPDPGPYEQYFGPGTRLTVT.

As for this clonotype: A clone one base away is much larger, so this may be a read error. The CDR3 sequence: CSAKEARGQGRAYGYTF. CDR3 DNA sequence: TGCAGTGCTAAAGAGGCTCGGGGGCAGGGGCGGGCTTATGGCTACACCTTC. The rearrangement links TRBV20-1 to TRBJ1-2; D may be TRBD1 (6 bases). With 4 bases removed from V and 5 bases from J, the gap between germline ends came to 26 bases. The CDR3 has 17 amino acids. Germline-derived CDR1 and CDR2 are DFQATT and SNEGSKA (reference sequence).

This clonotype appeared many times. The chain combines TRBV7-8 with TRBJ1-2; a possible D gene is TRBD1 (6 bases). In germline, CDR1 is SGHVS, CDR2 FQNEAQ. V lost 1 base and J 8 bases, leaving 11 bases between the germline ends. The length of the CDR3 is 13 residues. Here the CDR3 DNA reads TGTGCCAGCAGCTTAGGCGGGGGGGCAGGCTACACCTTC. This codes for CASSLGGGAGYTF.

About this clonotype: With a much larger clone just one base away, this may be a read error. This rearrangement joins TRBV5-4 to TRBJ2-7, with 8 positions matching TRBD1. The germline CDR1 and CDR2 sequences are SGHNT and YYREEE (reference sequence). The CDR3 runs to 15 residues. The DNA for the CDR3 is TGTGCCAGCACCCGGGACAGGCGAAGCTCCTACGAGCAGTGCTTC. Protein: CASTRDRRSSYEQCF.

This clonotype was counted ten times or more. The V gene is TRBV5-1, the J gene TRBJ1-1; possibly TRBD1 for D (5 bases). The CDR3 has 14 amino acids. In germline, CDR1 is SGHRS, CDR2 YFSETQ. Trimming stripped 4 bases from V and 4 bases from J, with 14 bases between. The DNA of the CDR3 is TGCGCCAGCAGCGTAAAGACCCAGGGCACTGAAGCTTTCTTT. This sequence encodes CASSVKTQGTEAFF. The variable domain in full, with the rest retrieved from reference TRBV5-1 and TRBJ1-1, is KAGVTQTPRYLIKTRGQQVTLSCSPISGHRSVSWYQQTPGQGLQFLFEYFSETQRNKGNFPGRFSGRQFSNSRSEMNVSTLELGDSALYLCASSVKTQGTEAFFGQGTRLTVV.

The rearrangement uses TRBV20-1 and TRBJ2-7; D gene uncertain. The CDR3 has 13 amino acids. V was shortened by 6 bases and J by 1 base, with 13 bases between the two germline ends. Germline V gives CDR1 DFQATT, CDR2 SNEGSKA (reference sequence). The CDR3 loop is CSAQLRVSYEQYF. The CDR3 region has the DNA TGCAGTGCCCAGCTCCGGGTTTCCTACGAGCAGTACTTC.

The V and J genes are TRBV6-2 or TRBV6-3 and TRBJ1-1; unclear D gene. Trimming stripped 6 bases from V and 6 bases from J, with 11 bases between. Germline CDR1 MNHEY, CDR2 SVGEGT. The CDR3 totals 12 residues. CDR3 residues: CASRATRAEAFF. The CDR3 coding sequence is TGTGCCAGCAGGGCAACACGGGCTGAAGCTTTCTTT.

In its sample, this clonotype was seen many times. The rearrangement uses TRBV10-3 and TRBJ1-5; D gene uncertain. V was clipped by 3 bases and J by 4 bases, with 13 bases between them. This CDR3 is 15 amino acids long. CDR1 is ENHRY and CDR2 is SYGVKD in the germline V gene. CDR3 DNA sequence: TGTGCCATCAGTGATGGGGAAGGAATGAATCAGCCCCAGCATTTT. Amino acid sequence: CAISDGEGMNQPQHF.

Only one count was recorded for this clonotype. The V gene is TRBV7-9, the J gene TRBJ2-5; 9 bases map to TRBD1. The germline CDR1 and CDR2 sequences are SEHNR and FQNEAQ (reference sequence). This CDR3 contains 15 residues. The V and J ends lost 7 bases and 2 bases, in that order; junction bases with no gene match: 8. In DNA, the CDR3 is TGTGCCAGCACACCAGACAGGGGGGGACAAGAGACCCAGTACTTC. Its translation: CASTPDRGGQETQYF.

This clonotype was counted many times. CDR3 amino acids: CASTGTGGSDGYTF. CDR3 DNA sequence: TGTGCCAGCACAGGGACAGGGGGGAGCGATGGCTACACCTTC. The chain uses TRBV6-5 and TRBJ1-2, with 11 bases aligning to TRBD1. Germline assignment: CDR1 MNHEY and CDR2 SVGAGI. The CDR3 contains 14 residues. With V trimmed by 7 bases and J by 6 bases, 7 bases remained unmatched.

In this sample, this clonotype turned up many times. The chain uses TRBV10-3 and TRBJ1-1; a weak D match, TRBD1 (6 bases). The CDR3 covers 15 residues. The germline CDR1 and CDR2 sequences are ENHRY and SYGVKD. The V end lost 5 bases, the J end lost 5 bases, and 18 bases lay between the germline ends. Here the CDR3 reads CAISLLQGSETEAFF. CDR3 sequence (DNA): TGTGCCATCAGTTTACTACAGGGTTCGGAAACTGAAGCTTTCTTT.

This clonotype came up a few times. The chain recombines TRBV6-5 with TRBJ1-1; no definite D call. In germline, CDR1 is MNHEY, CDR2 SVGAGI. This CDR3 region has 15 residues. Trimming took 3 bases from V and 4 from J, leaving 15 bases between them. CDR3 nucleotide sequence: TGTGCCAGCAGTTATAGTCCGGGTTCTGGCACTGAAGCTTTCTTT. Its translation: CASSYSPGSGTEAFF.

This clonotype was seen only a few times. This sequence joins TRBV5-6 and TRBJ2-7; no clear D gene. Per the germline V gene, CDR1 is SGHDT and CDR2 is YYEEEE. V lost 5 bases and J lost 1, with 16 bases in between. The CDR3 spans 15 residues. CDR3 sequence: CASSTTVKRSYEQYF. The CDR3 region has the DNA TGTGCCAGCAGTACTACGGTCAAAAGGTCCTACGAGCAGTACTTC.

V gene TRBV12-3 or TRBV12-4 combines with J gene TRBJ2-6, with TRBD2 as a possible D gene (5 bases). Trimming shortened V by 3 bases and J by 0 bases, and 18 bases separated the two germline ends. This CDR3 has 19 residues. Written as DNA, the CDR3 is TGTGCCAGCAGTTTGAACTCGGACGGGGAAAGCTCTGGGGCCAACGTCCTGACTTTC. It is translated as CASSLNSDGESSGANVLTF.

This clonotype showed up many times. V is TRBV19 and J is TRBJ1-1, with 11 nucleotides matching TRBD1. This CDR3 is 17 amino acids long. CDR1 and CDR2 from the germline V gene are LNHDA and SQIVND (reference sequence). The ends lost 5 bases at V and 0 bases at J; junction bases unmatched: 8. The CDR3 region is CASSSRTGGHMNTEAFF. The CDR3, as DNA: TGTGCCAGTAGTTCGAGGACAGGGGGCCACATGAACACTGAAGCTTTCTTT.

A few counts support this clonotype. The chain has TRBV6-5 and TRBJ1-3, with 7 bases matching TRBD1. V lost 5 bases and J lost 4; bases outside the gene matches: 11. CDR3 size: 16 residues. Per germline, CDR1 MNHEY and CDR2 SVGAGI. The CDR3 loop is CASSRRTGEYGNTIYF. The CDR3 nucleotides read TGTGCCAGCAGTAGACGGACAGGAGAGTACGGAAACACCATATATTTT.

Concerning this clonotype itself: An end of the junction does not agree with germline; a read error may underlie this. This rearrangement joins TRBV20-1 to TRBJ1-2; D might be TRBD1 (6 bases). From germline, CDR1 is DFQATT and CDR2 SNEGSKA (reference sequence). The CDR3 runs to 15 residues. Here the CDR3 DNA reads TGCAGCGCTAGAGAACCCGGGGGGCTTAAGAGTGGCTACACCTTC. This sequence encodes CSAREPGGLKSGYTF.

Of note for this clonotype: The CDR3 does not close with the conserved phenylalanine or tryptophan, likely indicating a read error. The limits of the CDR3 on the DNA are not certain, so only TCRdb's listed CDR3 is given. The chain combines TRBV7-2 with TRBJ2-6; the table's D call, TRBD2, was not checked against the DNA. The CDR3 is 8 amino acids long, termini counted. The germline V gene encodes CDR1 SGHTA and CDR2 FQGNSA. The CDR3 reads CASSLGLP.

This clonotype turned up a few times. The chain links TRBV18 to TRBJ2-5, with 8 bases aligning to TRBD1. Germline V gene lookup returns CDR1 KGHSH and CDR2 LQKENI. The CDR3 length is 14 residues. V was pared by 6 bases and J by 4 bases, with 7 bases of the junction left unmatched. CDR3 residues: CASSEDRAGETQYF. The CDR3 DNA reads as TGTGCCAGCTCTGAGGACAGGGCGGGAGAGACCCAGTACTTC.

This clonotype appeared a few times. The V and J genes are TRBV12-5 and TRBJ1-2; possible D gene TRBD1, 5 bases. V lost 0 bases to trimming and J lost 3 bases, with 14 bases between them. This CDR3 has 16 residues. Germline CDR1 LGHNT, CDR2 FRNRAP. The CDR3 nucleotides are TGTGCTAGTGGTTTGGTTGGCCGCCTGGGGGACTATGGCTACACCTTC. Encoded protein: CASGLVGRLGDYGYTF.

This clonotype came up a few times. V gene TRBV5-1 combines with J gene TRBJ1-1; the D gene is possibly TRBD1 (6 bases). Trimming took off 3 bases at V and 3 bases at J, with 9 bases between the two ends. Germline assignment: CDR1 SGHRS and CDR2 YFSETQ. The CDR3 length is 13 residues. CDR3 protein: CASSSEGDTEAFF. As DNA, the CDR3 is TGCGCCAGCAGCTCCGAGGGGGACACTGAAGCTTTCTTT.

The gene calls are TRBV2 and TRBJ1-2, with TRBD1 identical over 7 bases. CDR1 and CDR2 from the germline V gene are SNHLY and FYNNEI. This CDR3 has 14 residues. The junction had 7 bases not matched to a gene; V was cut back by 5 bases and J by 4 bases. Here the CDR3 DNA reads TGTGCCAGCAGTAAACCGACAGGGCTCTATGGCTACACCTTC. This sequence encodes CASSKPTGLYGYTF.

This clonotype was seen a few times. The CDR3 nucleotides are TGTGCCAGCAGTCCCGGCCGGACAGGCGGCTACGAGCAGTACTTC. Protein product: CASSPGRTGGYEQYF. This chain connects TRBV6-6 to TRBJ2-7; 7 nucleotides agree with TRBD1. The CDR3 is 15 residues long. The V and J ends lost 5 bases and 3 bases, in that order; junction bases with no gene match: 10. Germline V gene data show CDR1 as MNHNY and CDR2 as SVGAGI (reference sequence).

This clonotype was recorded many times. J is TRBJ1-3 and V is TRBV7-9; no firm D call. Germline CDR1 is SEHNR and CDR2 is FQNEAQ (reference sequence). V was shortened by 1 base and J by 1 base, with 14 bases between the two germline ends. The CDR3 consists of 17 residues. The CDR3 DNA sequence: TGTGCCAGCAGCTTAGTCGATTCACAGCCATCTGGAAACACCATATATTTT. It is translated as CASSLVDSQPSGNTIYF.